The present entry profiles one T cell receptor beta chain with its context. What antigen it recognizes has not been identified. No per-base quality is available; no much larger clone lies one base away. The sample is drawn from a study of Ad26.COV2.S vaccination and SARS-CoV-2 variants (dated by TCRdb to the early 2020s). Notes on the research overall: The specificity and breadth of SARS-CoV-2-reactive T cell receptors after Ad26.COV2.S vaccination were assessed by TCRbeta repertoire sequencing. The TCR-sequenced set comprised approximately 32 samples: some 19 Ad26.COV2.S vaccine recipients, 5 placebo recipients and 8 SARS-CoV-2 convalescent individuals. Overall study outcomes, separate from this receptor: The authors noted that the TCR breadth and depth analyses may have underestimated total T cell responses. Compared with placebo recipients, Ad26.COV2.S recipients showed higher spike-specific TCR breadth (P = 0.0014). Vaccine and placebo recipients had comparable non-spike TCR breadth, which fits with the vaccine containing only spike. Substantial breadth of spike-specific CD8+ and CD4+ T cell responses was reported after vaccination.

The time point label, as the study defines it: individuals recovered from natural SARS-CoV-2 infection. TCRbeta CDR3 regions were sequenced with the immunoSEQ Assay. After extraction, genomic DNA underwent amplification by bias-controlled multiplex PCR, followed by high-throughput sequencing. The study's processing was this. To quantify the absolute abundance of each unique TCRbeta CDR3 region, sequences were collapsed and filtered. Usable DNA was measured by amplifying reference genes present in all nucleated cells, and TCRbeta template counts were normalized to that usable DNA to estimate T cell fraction. Repertoire TCRs were annotated as SARS-CoV-2-specific by exact matching of V gene, CDR3 amino acid sequence and J gene to a known reactive TCR set. The reference SARS-CoV-2 TCR set was obtained from MIRA and was filtered for enrichment in COVID-19-positive ImmuneCODE repertoires, whereby public or cross-reactive TCRs were removed. Drawing on the MIRA antigens, annotated TCRs were analysed further at the level of specific ORF or position within ORF. Depth was the summed frequency of annotated unique rearrangements, while breadth was defined as annotated unique rearrangements over total unique productive rearrangements. Group comparisons of TCR breadth used two-sided Wilcoxon rank-sum tests. This is the immuneACCESS table as TCRdb keeps it, with only in-frame sequences that have V and J called. A part of the clones is gone; compared with another copy, unresolved V genes explain less than half, and the rest is unexplained. V, J and clone size are those of that table, while D and trimming were read from the DNA. In this sample the table shows some 190,000 clones, roughly 89% of which occur a single time. Together, the top ten hold approximately 6% of the sample.

There are 15 amino acids in the CDR3, from cysteine to phenylalanine inclusive. Just the 45-base CDR3 DNA is kept, in frame starting at base 1. V and J are truncated by 1 base and 0 bases respectively, leaving an intervening sequence of 8 bases. The germline V gene specifies SGHTS as CDR1 and YDEGEE as CDR2. The starting material was peripheral blood, obtained after recovery from COVID-19. The rearrangement joined TRBV5-8 to TRBJ1-5; the D segment could be TRBD1, given 5 matching bases. This receptor was obtained from a human donor who had recovered from COVID-19. The CDR3 protein sequence reads: CASSLHGGSNQPQHF. At the DNA level, the sequence is TGTGCCAGCAGCTTGCACGGGGGTAGCAATCAGCCCCAGCATTTT.